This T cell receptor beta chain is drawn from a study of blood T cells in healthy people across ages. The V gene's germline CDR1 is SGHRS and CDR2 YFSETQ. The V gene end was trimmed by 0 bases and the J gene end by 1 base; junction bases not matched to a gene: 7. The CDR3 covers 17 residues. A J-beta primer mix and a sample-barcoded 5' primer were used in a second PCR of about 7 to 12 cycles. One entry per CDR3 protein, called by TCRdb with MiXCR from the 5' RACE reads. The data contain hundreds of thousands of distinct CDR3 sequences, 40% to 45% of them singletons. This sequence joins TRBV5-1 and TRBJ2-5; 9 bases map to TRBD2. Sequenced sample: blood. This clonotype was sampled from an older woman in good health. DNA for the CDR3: TGCGCCAGCAGCTTGGGCGGGACTAGCAAGTCCCAAGAGACCCAGTACTTC. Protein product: CASSLGGTSKSQETQYF.